The T cell receptor beta chain described here comes from a study of T cells expressing NK-cell markers. TCRdb re-called the 5' RACE reads and shows each CDR3 protein once, DNA omitted. The specimen's table records some 140,000 distinct CDR3 sequences. CDR1 is DFQATT and CDR2 is SNEGSKA in the germline V gene (reference sequence). The CDR3 totals 12 residues. This chain connects TRBV20-1 to TRBJ1-5. The receptor's source is a woman between 50 and 59 years old in good health. The sequencing input was blood T cells: a sorted CD56 or NKG2C T cell subset, CD4+ or CD8+ T cells, or bulk PBMC T cells (not recorded which). This CDR3 reads CTDRGPRQPQHF.